This entry lists 16 T cell receptor beta chains sequenced from one sample in a study of stem cell transplantation in POMP-related autoinflammatory disease. The table came from immunoSEQ multiplex PCR; TCRdb's copy has only in-frame clones and leaves some out. The sample contains some 70,000 clones, under 95% of which appear only once. Material: CD4+ T cells from PBMCs, obtained after stem cell transplantation. These receptors were taken from a human patient with POMP-related autoinflammation and immune dysregulation (PRAID). The graft donor may have given rise to some T cells.

The chain has TRBV5-1 and TRBJ1-2; 7 bases map to TRBD1. V shed 3 bases and J 4 bases; nucleotides not matched to a gene: 3. Germline V gene lookup returns CDR1 SGHRS and CDR2 YFSETQ. This CDR3 contains 13 residues. CDR3 bases: TGCGCCAGCAGCTGGGACAGAAGCTATGGCTACACCTTC. Amino acids: CASSWDRSYGYTF.

The chain is built from TRBV7-9 and TRBJ2-7, with TRBD1 identical over 10 bases. The CDR3 runs 15 residues. Germline V CDR1 and CDR2: SEHNR, FQNEAQ (reference sequence). The J segment lost 4 bases and the V segment lost 5 bases, leaving 8 bases of the junction unmatched. The CDR3 loop reads CASSLGQGISYEQYF. CDR3 DNA: TGTGCCAGCAGCCTGGGACAGGGGATCTCGTACGAGCAGTACTTC.

The chain combines TRBV7-8 with TRBJ2-7; TRBD1 agrees at 11 bases. This CDR3 contains 15 residues. The germline V gene encodes CDR1 SGHVS and CDR2 FQNEAQ. The trim removed 1 base at V and 5 bases at J, leaving 4 bases unmatched. CDR3 sequence reads: CASSLERTGGHEQYF. The CDR3 coding sequence is TGTGCCAGCAGCTTAGAGAGGACAGGGGGCCACGAGCAGTACTTC.

The rearrangement joins TRBV10-2 to TRBJ1-4, with D maybe TRBD1 (6 bases). The germline V gene encodes CDR1 WSHSY and CDR2 SAAADI. V was clipped by 3 bases and J by 7 bases, with 12 bases between them. The CDR3 length is 14 residues. CDR3 protein: CASSDRGAGEKLFF. DNA for the CDR3: TGCGCCAGCAGTGACCGGGGGGCGGGTGAAAAACTGTTTTTT.

The chain is built from TRBV18 and TRBJ2-3; 11 positions match TRBD2. J lost 2 bases, V lost 6 bases, and 7 bases had no gene match. Per the germline V gene, CDR1 is KGHSH and CDR2 is LQKENI. This CDR3 has 16 residues. The CDR3 DNA reads TGTGCCAGCTCCCCTACTAGCGGGAGAACCACAGATACGCAGTATTTT. It codes for CASSPTSGRTTDTQYF.

The chain has TRBV6-1 and TRBJ2-3, with 9 bases matching TRBD2. The CDR3 length is 18 residues. Germline CDR1 reads MNHNS; CDR2 reads SASEGT. The J segment lost 2 bases and the V segment lost 4 bases, leaving 13 bases of the junction unmatched. DNA for the CDR3: TGTGCCAGCAGTGCACACGGGGGGGGACTAGCAAACACAGATACGCAGTATTTT. Residues: CASSAHGGGLANTDTQYF.

This chain connects TRBV7-2 to TRBJ2-7; D is perhaps TRBD1 or TRBD2 (5 bases each). Germline loops: CDR1 SGHTA, CDR2 FQGNSA. Deletions cut 6 bases from V and 3 bases from J, with 18 bases between. The CDR3 is 15 residues long. For the CDR3, the DNA is TGTGCCAGCAGACTCCGGGACGACGGCCTCTACGAGCAGTACTTC. It specifies CASRLRDDGLYEQYF. The full variable domain, its missing parts supplied by reference TRBV7-2 and TRBJ2-7, is GAGVSQSPSNKVTEKGKDVELRCDPISGHTALYWYRQSLGQGLEFLIYFQGNSAPDKSGLPSDRFSAERTGGSVSTLTIQRTQQEDSAVYLCASRLRDDGLYEQYFGPGTRLTVT.

This chain joins TRBV24-1 and TRBJ2-5; TRBD1 or TRBD2 may be the D gene (5 bases each). CDR1 and CDR2 from the germline V gene are KGHDR and SFDVKD. V was shortened by 0 bases and J by 5 bases, with 15 bases between the two germline ends. The CDR3 totals 16 residues. CDR3 region: CATSDLPLWGKETQYF. CDR3 DNA: TGTGCCACCAGTGATTTGCCCCTTTGGGGGAAGGAGACCCAGTACTTC.

The chain uses TRBV7-6 and TRBJ2-2; TRBD1 might be the D (6 bases). Trimming removed 1 base at V and 4 bases at J, with 10 bases between. The CDR3 runs 15 residues. The germline gives CDR1 SGHVS, CDR2 FNYEAQ. CDR3: CASSLETGTTGELFF. CDR3 in DNA: TGTGCCAGCAGCTTAGAAACAGGGACCACCGGGGAGCTGTTTTTT. Filled out from reference TRBV7-6 and TRBJ2-2, the complete variable domain reads GAGVSQSPRYKVTKRGQDVALRCDPISGHVSLYWYRQALGQGPEFLTYFNYEAQQDKSGLPNDRFSAERPEGSISTLTIQRTEQRDSAMYRCASSLETGTTGELFFGEGSRLTVL.

V gene TRBV5-4 combines with J gene TRBJ2-5; TRBD1 matches at 7 bases. The V segment lost 4 bases and the J segment 4 bases; nucleotides outside the gene matches: 13. There are 16 residues in the CDR3. In germline, CDR1 is SGHNT, CDR2 YYREEE (reference sequence). CDR3 residues: CASSQERQGRGETQYF. CDR3 in DNA: TGTGCCAGCAGCCAGGAGAGACAGGGAAGGGGAGAGACCCAGTACTTC.

The CDR3 loop reads CASSLSAYEQYV. In DNA, the CDR3 is TGTGCCAGCAGCTTGAGTGCCTACGAGCAGTACGTC. V is TRBV7-9 and J is TRBJ2-7, with D uncertain. This CDR3 contains 12 residues. V was shortened by 3 bases and J by 2 bases, with 5 bases between the two germline ends. Germline V CDR1 and CDR2: SEHNR, FQNEAQ (reference sequence).

The chain joins TRBV2 to TRBJ2-7; perhaps D is TRBD1 or TRBD2 (5 bases each). V was clipped by 1 base and J by 4 bases, with 5 bases between them. The CDR3 sequence is 12 residues long. The germline V gene encodes CDR1 SNHLY and CDR2 FYNNEI. The CDR3 DNA reads TGTGCCAGCAGTGAAGGGGGGTACGAGCAGTACGTC. Its translation is CASSEGGYEQYV.

Notes on this clone: The germline gene is not matched at one end of the junction; a read error may be the cause. The sample carries other DNA sequences with the same CDR3. The CDR3 region is CASSRQGEKLFF. CDR3 nucleotides: TGTGCCAGCAGTAGACAGGGGGAAAAACTATTTTTT. This rearrangement joins TRBV6-5 to TRBJ1-4; 9 nucleotides agree with TRBD1. CDR3 length equals 12 residues. Germline values: CDR1 MNHEY, CDR2 SVGAGI.

J is TRBJ2-3 and V is TRBV3-1 (or the pseudogene TRBV3-2); D gene ambiguous. The CDR3 is 14 amino acids. Germline CDR1 reads LGHDT; CDR2 reads YNNKEL (reference sequence). V was trimmed by 4 bases and J by 4 bases, leaving 12 bases between them. The CDR3 is CASSLTSAPDTQYF. The CDR3 DNA is TGTGCCAGCAGCCTAACGAGCGCCCCAGATACGCAGTATTTT.

The CDR3 bases are TGTGCCAGCAGCCTCCGACAGTTCTTGAACACCGGGGAGCTGTTTTTT. Amino acid sequence: CASSLRQFLNTGELFF. The V call is TRBV5-5, the J call TRBJ2-2; tentative D call: TRBD1 (5 bases). The CDR3 has 16 residues. In germline, CDR1 is SGHKS, CDR2 YYEKEE (reference sequence). The V end lost 4 bases, the J end lost 1 base, and 14 bases lay between the germline ends. The full variable domain, completed using reference TRBV5-5 and TRBJ2-2, is DAGVTQSPTHLIKTRGQQVTLRCSPISGHKSVSWYQQVLGQGPQFIFQYYEKEERGRGNFPDRFSARQFPNYSSELNVNALLLGDSALYLCASSLRQFLNTGELFFGEGSRLTVL.

V gene TRBV5-1 combines with J gene TRBJ2-1; maybe TRBD1 (6 bases). Germline V gene data show CDR1 as SGHRS and CDR2 as YFSETQ. The CDR3 sequence is 17 residues long. V lost 4 bases and J 0 bases, leaving 17 bases between the germline ends. The CDR3 bases are TGCGCCAGCAGCCCCACGGACAGTTCCAACTCCTACAATGAGCAGTTCTTC. This translates into CASSPTDSSNSYNEQFF.